The T cell receptor beta chain under discussion was sequenced for a study of cytomegalovirus exposure and HLA in healthy donors. Germline V CDR1 and CDR2: KGHSH, LQKENI. Trimming removed 0 bases from V and 7 bases from J; junction bases left unmatched: 0. The CDR3 has 15 amino acids. A multiplex PCR was run with 60 Vbeta primers and 13 Jbeta primers. Authors' data handling: Some 9.9 million shared chains were among around 78 million unique TCR beta chains counted in a later analysis. The repertoire was sequenced with immunoSEQ multiplex PCR; TCRdb's copy has only in-frame clones and lacks some. V and J calls and clone size are given by that table; D and trimming were obtained from the DNA. This sample yields 200,000 to 250,000 clones, of which more than 60% are seen a single time; less than 3% belongs to the top ten. Remarks on this clone: What it binds is unknown. The same CDR3 arises from other DNA sequences in this sample as well.

Findings and limits, study-wide: Segments of the TCR beta V type were, in most cases, productive about 90% or about 30% of the time in an earlier analysis. For TCR beta chains, V- and J-gene trimming was later linked to a missense DCLRE1C variant.

Each donor's status was that of a healthy bone marrow donor. This TCR derives from a woman between 55 and 75 years old in good health and CMV-seropositive. The sample was PBMCs. The chain uses TRBV18 and TRBJ2-1; 13 nucleotides agree with TRBD2. This chain's CDR3 is CASSPPGLAGNEQFF. Written as DNA, the CDR3 is TGTGCCAGCTCACCACCGGGACTAGCGGGAAATGAGCAGTTCTTC.